Included here is one TCR beta chain sequence, with context. Its antigen is unknown. The protocol was immunoSEQ multiplex PCR, while the TCRdb copy is restricted to in-frame clones and leaves out a portion. The table records about 180,000 clones, around 85% of them present only once. The donors were part of the 120-subject validation cohort, which stood apart from the 666-subject first cohort. These data come from a study of cytomegalovirus exposure and HLA in healthy donors. Study-wide results and caveats: CMV antigen specificity of a few CMV-associated chains was confirmed in vitro. Rare TCR sequences predominated, though certain public TCRs were found in many donors.

The V gene's germline CDR1 is MNHEY and CDR2 SVGAGI. Trimming stripped 5 bases from V and 2 bases from J, with 14 bases between. This CDR3 comprises 15 residues. The sequenced material came from PBMCs. The receptor's source is a man aged 18 to 29 in good health and CMV-seropositive. The chain combines TRBV6-5 with TRBJ2-3; D might be TRBD1 (6 bases). The CDR3 is CASSRTVGPTDTQYF. CDR3 DNA sequence: TGTGCCAGCAGTAGGACAGTGGGACCCACAGATACGCAGTATTTT.